This section outlines one TCR beta chain sequence together with its context. What it binds is not known. The sample carries other DNA sequences with the same CDR3. Germline CDR1 PRHDT, CDR2 FYEKMQ (reference sequence). The V end lost 9 bases, the J end lost 1 base, and 19 bases lay between the germline ends. This CDR3 has 16 residues. The data were taken from a study of cytomegalovirus exposure and HLA in healthy donors. Findings of the study overall: After further analysis at a later stage, 16,951 TCR beta sequences were associated with HLA alleles at 0.05 false discovery rate. Relative to equally common others, HLA-associated TCR beta chains showed greater clonal expansion in a later analysis.

It was with 60 Vbeta and 13 Jbeta primers that the PCR ran. Clones were sequenced by immunoSEQ multiplex PCR, and TCRdb holds only the in-frame ones, with some missing. This repertoire shows more than 95,000 clones, 78% found once; its top ten account for around 4%. Input material: PBMCs. This TCR was sampled from a man aged 40-55 years in good health and CMV-seronegative. This rearrangement joins TRBV13 to TRBJ1-5; no reliable D call. The CDR3 loop is CASSLGRTLSNQPQHF. The CDR3 nucleotides read TGTGCCAGTAGCCTAGGCCGGACTCTAAGCAATCAGCCCCAGCATTTT.